These T cell receptor beta chains were read from a single sample in a study of shared clonotypes between healthy human individuals. Sequencing used immunoSEQ multiplex PCR; TCRdb keeps in-frame clones, though not all of them. This sample has 2 million to 3 million clones; over 85% occur once, and the top ten carry 0.36%. Sequenced sample: naive CD4+ T cells from PBMCs. These receptors all stem from a man aged 18 to 30 in good health. Some clones in this sample may be carry-over from other donors' samples. The conserved cysteine and the conserved F or W are not part of the CDR3 here. Fields, in order: CDR3 length, V gene, J gene, CDR3 protein.

>10|TRBV18|TRBJ2-3
ASSPRAGDEY
>15|TRBV6-1|TRBJ2-1
ASSERTSGSSYNEQF
>14|TRBV27|TRBJ2-1
ASAPSRGSAYNEQF
>10|TRBV6-6|TRBJ2-1
ASRAGSNEQF
>13|TRBV6-5|TRBJ1-2
ASSSALGRSYGYT
>13|TRBV6-5|TRBJ2-2
ASSWGQANTGELF
>9|TRBV29-1|TRBJ2-2
SVDYAGELF
>13|TRBV6-1|TRBJ2-7
ASSAPGLRGHEQY
>13|TRBV10-1|TRBJ2-1
ASSRRQGGPNEQF
>12|TRBV2|TRBJ2-5
ASSGGRNGETQY
>13|TRBV19|TRBJ2-3
ASSPGGLGTDTQY
>14|TRBV5-1|TRBJ2-5
ASSFIATTTQETQY
>13|TRBV10-3|TRBJ2-7
AISEASGAPYEQY
>13|TRBV10-1|TRBJ2-3
ASSERRGASDTQY
>11|TRBV12-5|TRBJ2-3
ASGLVGINTQY
>13|TRBV6-5|TRBJ1-3
ASSYRQGAGNTIY
>14|TRBV27|TRBJ1-4
ASSLGGEVTNEKLF